These 13 T cell receptor beta chains originate from one sample sequenced in a study of blood T cell repertoires in COVID-19. Sequencing used immunoSEQ multiplex PCR; TCRdb keeps in-frame clones, though not all of them. The table lists more than 350,000 clones, more than 80% of them singletons. The sample comprised peripheral blood. The receptors originated from a woman in her 30s with COVID-19, enrolled during active disease.

The V gene is TRBV9, the J gene TRBJ1-1, with D perhaps TRBD1 (5 bases). CDR1 SGDLS and CDR2 YYNGEE come from the germline V gene. V lost 4 bases, J lost 1 base, and 11 bases lay in between. The CDR3 is made up of 14 amino acids. The CDR3 region has the DNA TGTGCCAGCAGCCCGGCGGGGGGGAACACTGAAGCTTTCTTT. Its protein is CASSPAGGNTEAFF.

The gene calls are TRBV2 and TRBJ1-1; possibly TRBD1 for D (5 bases). Germline V CDR1 and CDR2: SNHLY, FYNNEI. CDR3 length: 14 residues. V lost 6 bases, J lost 8 bases, and 19 bases lay in between. The CDR3 sequence is CASRGRTPSVEAFF. The DNA of the CDR3 is TGTGCCAGCAGGGGGCGGACCCCCTCGGTCGAAGCTTTCTTT.

The table lists this clone with a count of one. This chain joins TRBV5-5 and TRBJ2-7, with a tentative D call TRBD2 (6 bases). The V end was cut by 0 bases, the J end by 1 base, with 14 bases between. CDR1 is SGHKS and CDR2 is YYEKEE in the germline V gene (reference sequence). CDR3 length: 16 amino acids. CDR3 protein: CASSLDLAYQSYEQYV. The CDR3 DNA reads TGTGCCAGCAGCTTGGATCTAGCGTACCAGTCCTACGAGCAGTACGTC.

In its sample, this clone was seen once. The chain is built from TRBV19 and TRBJ1-5; 9 nucleotides match TRBD1. The CDR3 loop spans 17 amino acids. From germline, CDR1 is LNHDA and CDR2 SQIVND (reference sequence). Losses at the gene ends were 3 bases for V and 6 bases for J; bases not matched to a gene: 12. For the CDR3, the DNA is TGTGCCAGTAGTATGGGGACAGGGATCCGATCAAGTCAGCCCCAGCATTTT. Translated: CASSMGTGIRSSQPQHF.

The CDR3 bases are TGTGCCAGCAGTCGAGACAGGATGAACACTGAAGCTTTCTTT. Translation: CASSRDRMNTEAFF. The chain joins TRBV27 to TRBJ1-1, with a tentative D call TRBD1 (6 bases). CDR3 length: 14 amino acids. Germline-derived CDR1 and CDR2 are MNHEY and SMNVEV (reference sequence). V lost 5 bases and J lost 0, with 10 bases in between.

J is TRBJ2-2 and V is TRBV19, with 9 bases matching TRBD1. Germline assignment: CDR1 LNHDA and CDR2 SQIVND (reference sequence). This CDR3 region has 21 residues. V dropped 6 bases and J dropped 3; count of bases not matched to a gene: 23. The CDR3 sequence: CASSWGYSGTGFPRYTGELFF. As DNA, the CDR3 is TGTGCCAGTAGCTGGGGCTACTCCGGGACAGGGTTCCCCCGTTACACCGGGGAGCTGTTTTTT.

In nucleotides, the CDR3 is TGTGCCAGCAGTTACGCCGGACTAACCCCACGAACCAATACGCAGTATTTT. This codes for CASSYAGLTPRTNTQYF. J is TRBJ2-3 and V is TRBV6-2 or TRBV6-3; D possibly corresponds to TRBD2 (6 bases). The CDR3 sequence is 17 residues long. The germline V and J ends were trimmed by 2 bases and 7 bases, with 22 bases remaining between them. The V gene's germline CDR1 is MNHEY and CDR2 SVGEGT.

V and J are TRBV6-5 and TRBJ2-3; TRBD1 matches at 7 bases. The CDR3 contains 16 residues. J gave up 3 bases and V 5 bases, and 11 bases lay outside the gene matches. The V gene's germline CDR1 is MNHEY and CDR2 SVGAGI. CDR3 residues: CASSHYSGQWTDTQYF. DNA of the CDR3: TGTGCCAGCAGTCACTATTCGGGACAGTGGACAGATACGCAGTATTTT.

The CDR3 is CASSVGRQATDTQYF. CDR3 DNA sequence: TGTGCCAGCAGCGTTGGCCGGCAGGCCACAGATACGCAGTATTTT. This chain links TRBV9 with TRBJ2-3; D gene ambiguous. Trimming stripped 2 bases from V and 2 bases from J, with 12 bases between. CDR3 length: 15 amino acids. Per germline, CDR1 SGDLS and CDR2 YYNGEE.

This chain connects TRBV3-1 (or the pseudogene TRBV3-2) to TRBJ2-3, with TRBD2 as a possible D gene (5 bases). With 1 base removed from V and 2 bases from J, the gap between germline ends came to 16 bases. Per germline, CDR1 LGHDT and CDR2 YNNKEL (reference sequence). This CDR3 has 17 residues. CDR3 DNA sequence: TGTGCCAGCAGCCAAGGTCGTGGGCAGCGGATCACAGATACGCAGTATTTT. The encoded protein is CASSQGRGQRITDTQYF.

The chain employs TRBV19 and TRBJ2-1; TRBD2 might be the D (6 bases). CDR3 length: 15 residues. Germline CDR1 LNHDA, CDR2 SQIVND (reference sequence). V dropped 2 bases and J dropped 2 bases, with 10 bases sitting between them. The CDR3 DNA is TGTGCCAGTAGTATATTGGAGGGCCCCTACAATGAGCAGTTCTTC. Its protein product is CASSILEGPYNEQFF.

V gene TRBV6-2 or TRBV6-3 combines with J gene TRBJ2-5; D perhaps matches TRBD1 (5 bases). The CDR3 is 15 residues long. Per the germline V gene, CDR1 is MNHEY and CDR2 is SVGEGT. Trimming shortened V by 2 bases and J by 5 bases, and 15 bases separated the two germline ends. This CDR3 reads CASSYGANLQETQYF. In DNA form, the CDR3 reads TGTGCCAGCAGTTACGGGGCAAACCTCCAGGAGACCCAGTACTTC.

In its sample, this clone was seen once. V and J are TRBV3-1 (or the pseudogene TRBV3-2) and TRBJ2-7; D possibly corresponds to TRBD1 (5 bases). Looked up from germline, CDR1 is LGHDT and CDR2 is YNNKEL (reference sequence). The CDR3 covers 15 residues. Trimming removed 0 bases at V and 2 bases at J, with 11 bases between. The CDR3, as DNA: TGTGCCAGCAGCCAAGACAGGGTTCCACCCTACGAGCAGTACTTC. Protein product: CASSQDRVPPYEQYF.